This is a list of T cell receptor beta chains from one sample in a study of shared clonotypes between healthy human individuals. TCRdb's copy holds only in-frame clones and misses some; the assay was immunoSEQ multiplex PCR. This table has around 330,000 clones, about 74% appearing once. What was sequenced was memory CD4+ T cells sorted from blood. These receptors were collected from a young man in good health. The CDR3 runs from the conserved cysteine through the conserved F or W. The D gene is left open where the match is weak. Clone size, where shown, is once, few, many, or a class for clones that have expanded.

clone_size	v_call	j_call	d_call	cdr3_nt	cdr3_aa
NA	TRBV6-1	TRBJ1-4	NA	TGTGCCAGCAGTGAATCGGGCAGAGCTAATGAAAAACTGTTTTTT	CASSESGRANEKLFF
NA	TRBV5-8	TRBJ2-7	NA	TGTGCCAGCAGCTTGGCCCCTTTCTCAAGGCGAAGCTCCTACGAGCAGTACTTC	CASSLAPFSRRSSYEQYF
NA	TRBV19	TRBJ2-3	NA	TGTGCCAGTAGTATTCGGGGGTCCACAGATACGCAGTATTTT	CASSIRGSTDTQYF
many	TRBV14	TRBJ2-3	TRBD2	TGTGCCAGCAGCCAAGAGCCCGCCCCGGGACTAGCGGGAGAGGGTACAGATACGCAGTATTTT	CASSQEPAPGLAGEGTDTQYF
NA	TRBV29-1	TRBJ2-3	NA	TGCAGCGTCATAGCGGATGAGGGTGGTTTT	CSVIADEGGF
NA	TRBV19	TRBJ2-7	TRBD1	TGTGCCAGTAGTAACCTGCGGACAGGGGGCTACTCCTACGAGCAGTACTTC	CASSNLRTGGYSYEQYF
few	TRBV7-8	TRBJ1-2	NA	TGTGCCAGCAGCTTAGGTTGGACTGGCTATGGCTACACCTTC	CASSLGWTGYGYTF
NA	TRBV29-1	TRBJ1-1	TRBD1	TGCAGCGTCGGGACAGGGATGAACACTGAAGCTTTCTTT	CSVGTGMNTEAFF
NA	TRBV7-7	TRBJ2-1	NA	TGTGCCAGCAGCTCAGGAACGACTAGTCTCCATGAGCAGTTCTTC	CASSSGTTSLHEQFF
NA	TRBV7-6	TRBJ1-4	NA	TGTGCCAGCAGCGGGGGGGGCGAAAAACTGTTTTTT	CASSGGGEKLFF
NA	TRBV18	TRBJ1-2	NA	TGTGCCAGCTCACCAGTAGAAGGGCGGTGGGATGGCTACACCTTC	CASSPVEGRWDGYTF
NA	TRBV6-6	TRBJ2-3	TRBD1	TGTGCCAGCAGCCGGGACAGGGGAGATACGCAGTATTTT	CASSRDRGDTQYF
once	TRBV10-2	TRBJ2-1	TRBD1	TGCGCCAGCGGGCGGGACAGGGAAATCAATGAGCAGTTCTTC	CASGRDREINEQFF
few	TRBV7-9	TRBJ2-5	NA	TGTGCCAGCAGCTTAGCCCAAGGGCCGGGGACCCAGTACTTC	CASSLAQGPGTQYF
few	TRBV10-3	TRBJ2-7	NA	TGTGCCATCAGTGCACAGGGAAACGAGCAGTACTTC	CAISAQGNEQYF
NA	TRBV5-8	TRBJ1-3	NA	TGTGCCAGCAGCCTTGAAGTATTCGCTTTACCTGGAAACACCATATATTTT	CASSLEVFALPGNTIYF
NA	TRBV4-2	TRBJ2-7	NA	TGTGCCAGCAGCCAAGACGTGTGGGGGAGTAAGAACGACGAGCAGTACTTC	CASSQDVWGSKNDEQYF
few	TRBV19	TRBJ1-1	NA	TGTGCCAGTAGTATCGGACAAATGAACACTGAAGCTTTCTTT	CASSIGQMNTEAFF
NA	TRBV5-4	TRBJ2-6	NA	TGTGCCAGCAGCTCCCCACAGGGCTCTGGGGCCAACGTCCTGACTTTC	CASSSPQGSGANVLTF
NA	TRBV11-3	TRBJ2-3	TRBD2	TGTGCCAGCAGCTTCGGCGGGAGGGCTGTAGATACGCAGTATTTT	CASSFGGRAVDTQYF
NA	TRBV7-3	TRBJ2-5	NA	TGTGCCAGCAGAGGCGTTGGTGAGACCCAGTACTTC	CASRGVGETQYF
NA	TRBV27	TRBJ2-7	TRBD1	TGTGCCAGCAGAGACAGGGAACCCCACTACGAGCAGTACTTC	CASRDREPHYEQYF
NA	TRBV7-9	TRBJ2-7	NA	TGTGCCAGCAGCTTAGCGGACAGCCACTCCTACGAGCAGTACTTC	CASSLADSHSYEQYF
few	TRBV9	TRBJ2-3	TRBD2	TGTGCCAGCAGCCCCGGGACTAGGGTTGCAGATACGCAGTATTTT	CASSPGTRVADTQYF
NA	TRBV11-2	TRBJ1-3	NA	TGTGCCAGCACCACGCGTCATAAGGACTTCTCTGGAAACACCATATATTTT	CASTTRHKDFSGNTIYF
few	TRBV7-2	TRBJ2-5	TRBD2	TGTGCCAGCAGCCCTCGGGGGGACCAAGAGACCCAGTACTTC	CASSPRGDQETQYF
few	TRBV11-3	TRBJ2-7	NA	TGTGCCAGCAGCTTAGATATCCCGAGGTACTCCTACGAGCAGTACTTC	CASSLDIPRYSYEQYF
NA	TRBV7-9	TRBJ2-6	NA	TGTGCCAGCAGCTTCGGGGGCCAGGGGACTGGGGCCAACGTCCTGACTTTC	CASSFGGQGTGANVLTF
NA	TRBV6-5	TRBJ2-2	NA	TGTGCCAGCAGTTGGGAGATGAGGAACACCGGGGAGCTGTTTTTT	CASSWEMRNTGELFF
once	TRBV5-4	TRBJ2-5	NA	TGTGCCAGCAGCTTGCCCCCGGGGGCCCAGTACTTC	CASSLPPGAQYF
few	TRBV10-3	TRBJ2-7	NA	TGTGCCATCAGTGGAGGGGCTGATTACGAGCAGTACTTC	CAISGGADYEQYF
NA	TRBV5-4	TRBJ1-4	TRBD1	TGTGCCAGCAGCTGGGACAGGGCTGCTAATGAAAAACTGTTTTTT	CASSWDRAANEKLFF
many	TRBV2	TRBJ2-3	NA	TGTGCCAGCAGTGGACAGGGCACAGATACGCAGTATTTT	CASSGQGTDTQYF
once	TRBV28	TRBJ2-7	TRBD1	TGTGCCAGCAGTCCAGGGGGTAGCTCCTACGAGCAGTACTTC	CASSPGGSSYEQYF
NA	TRBV6-1	TRBJ1-2	NA	TGTGCCAGCAGTGAGTCTAATGCCTATGGCTACACCTTC	CASSESNAYGYTF
NA	TRBV25-1	TRBJ2-4	NA	TGTGCCAGCAGTGATCGCGGTGGGGGCAGGGAGAACATTCAGTACTTC	CASSDRGGGRENIQYF
NA	TRBV5-1	TRBJ2-2	TRBD1	TGCGCCAGCAGCCTACAGGGGGCGGCCGGGGAGCTGTTTTTT	CASSLQGAAGELFF
NA	TRBV7-2	TRBJ2-7	TRBD1	TGTGCCAGCAGCACAAGGACAGGGAACGAGCAGTACTTC	CASSTRTGNEQYF
medium-sized	TRBV5-4	TRBJ2-3	NA	TGTGCCAGCAGCTTGGCGCAGAGAGGAGGAGATACGCAGTATTTT	CASSLAQRGGDTQYF
NA	TRBV6-5	TRBJ2-1	TRBD2	TGTGCCAGCAGACAATACGGGACTAGCGAAAATGAGCAGTTCTTC	CASRQYGTSENEQFF
NA	TRBV28	TRBJ2-6	NA	TGTGCCAGCAGTACCCCCGGGGCCTTCTCTGGGGCCAACGTCCTGACTTTC	CASSTPGAFSGANVLTF
few	TRBV19	TRBJ2-3	TRBD1	TGTGCCAGTAGCGGACAGGGGGCAGATACGCAGTATTTT	CASSGQGADTQYF
NA	TRBV5-4	TRBJ1-5	TRBD1	TGTGCCAGCAGCTTATCCTGGACAGGGGGACAGCCCCAGCATTTT	CASSLSWTGGQPQHF
NA	TRBV15	TRBJ1-1	NA	TGTGCCACCAGCAGAGATCTCCCCCAAATGAACACTGAAGCTTTCTTT	CATSRDLPQMNTEAFF
NA	TRBV15	TRBJ1-5	NA	TGTGCCACCAGCAGAGGAGGGCTCGACCAGCCCCAGCATTTT	CATSRGGLDQPQHF
NA	TRBV5-4	TRBJ1-2	TRBD1	TGTGCCAGCAGCTTTCAGGACAGGCGAGGCTACACCTTC	CASSFQDRRGYTF
NA	TRBV4-3	TRBJ2-6	NA	TGCGCCAGCAGCCAAGGGGAGCCCTCTGGGGCCAACGTCCTGACTTTC	CASSQGEPSGANVLTF
NA	TRBV5-1	TRBJ2-7	TRBD1	TGCGCCAGCAACAAACAGGGGGCTAACGAGCAGTACTTC	CASNKQGANEQYF
NA	TRBV15	TRBJ1-4	TRBD1	TGTGCCACCAGCAGAGGGACAGGGGCTAATGAAAAACTGTTTTTT	CATSRGTGANEKLFF
NA	TRBV10-3	TRBJ2-1	TRBD2	TGTGCCATCAGAGATTCGGGGGGGCTAGCGGCATACAATGAGCAGTTCTTC	CAIRDSGGLAAYNEQFF
many	TRBV2	TRBJ2-7	TRBD2	TGTGCCAGCGCTATTACAGGGACTAGCGGGAGTAGGACTTACGAGCAGTACTTC	CASAITGTSGSRTYEQYF
NA	TRBV4-1	TRBJ2-7	TRBD1	TGCGCCAGCAGCCAAGACCCCAGGGGGCAAGGCGAGCAGTACTTC	CASSQDPRGQGEQYF
NA	TRBV11-2	TRBJ2-1	NA	TGTGCCAGCAGCTTAGTAGCTTATCCGGGGGGCGGTTACAATGAGCAGTTCTTC	CASSLVAYPGGGYNEQFF
NA	TRBV18	TRBJ1-2	TRBD1	TGTGCCAGCTCACCAGGGGGACAGGCTAACTATGGCTACACCTTC	CASSPGGQANYGYTF